This TCR beta chain came from a study of shared clonotypes between healthy human individuals. In the study overall: Donors, aged 18 to 49, were a couple of women and three men. CD8 memory received one plate per donor, CD8 naive two, CD4 memory three and CD4 naive three.

Original data processing: Filtering differed for immunoSEQ, which gave only junction sequences without quality scores. Some clones are missing from TCRdb's copy, which holds only in-frame ones; the method was immunoSEQ multiplex PCR. From that table come the V and J calls and clone size; the DNA was used to work out D and trimming. The repertoire has 2.5 million or so clones, around nine tenths of them found once; the top ten carry over 0.12%. Germline V gene lookup returns CDR1 SGHDT and CDR2 YYEEEE. This CDR3 region has 15 residues. V gave up 4 bases and J gave up 4 bases; unmatched junction bases: 11. Study-wide findings and caveats: Of the naive CD4 clonotypes, approximately 5% were shared across a few donors.

About this clone: Its cognate antigen is unknown.

The V gene is TRBV5-6, the J gene TRBJ2-7; 7 bases line up with TRBD2. This clonotype was obtained from a man younger than 35 in good health. The sequencing sample was made of naive CD4+ T cells sorted from blood. The subset was: CD45RA+ positively selected. The CDR3 bases are TGTGCCAGCAGCCCCGGGTCTAAGCGGGGTTACGAGCAGTACTTC. It yields the protein CASSPGSKRGYEQYF.